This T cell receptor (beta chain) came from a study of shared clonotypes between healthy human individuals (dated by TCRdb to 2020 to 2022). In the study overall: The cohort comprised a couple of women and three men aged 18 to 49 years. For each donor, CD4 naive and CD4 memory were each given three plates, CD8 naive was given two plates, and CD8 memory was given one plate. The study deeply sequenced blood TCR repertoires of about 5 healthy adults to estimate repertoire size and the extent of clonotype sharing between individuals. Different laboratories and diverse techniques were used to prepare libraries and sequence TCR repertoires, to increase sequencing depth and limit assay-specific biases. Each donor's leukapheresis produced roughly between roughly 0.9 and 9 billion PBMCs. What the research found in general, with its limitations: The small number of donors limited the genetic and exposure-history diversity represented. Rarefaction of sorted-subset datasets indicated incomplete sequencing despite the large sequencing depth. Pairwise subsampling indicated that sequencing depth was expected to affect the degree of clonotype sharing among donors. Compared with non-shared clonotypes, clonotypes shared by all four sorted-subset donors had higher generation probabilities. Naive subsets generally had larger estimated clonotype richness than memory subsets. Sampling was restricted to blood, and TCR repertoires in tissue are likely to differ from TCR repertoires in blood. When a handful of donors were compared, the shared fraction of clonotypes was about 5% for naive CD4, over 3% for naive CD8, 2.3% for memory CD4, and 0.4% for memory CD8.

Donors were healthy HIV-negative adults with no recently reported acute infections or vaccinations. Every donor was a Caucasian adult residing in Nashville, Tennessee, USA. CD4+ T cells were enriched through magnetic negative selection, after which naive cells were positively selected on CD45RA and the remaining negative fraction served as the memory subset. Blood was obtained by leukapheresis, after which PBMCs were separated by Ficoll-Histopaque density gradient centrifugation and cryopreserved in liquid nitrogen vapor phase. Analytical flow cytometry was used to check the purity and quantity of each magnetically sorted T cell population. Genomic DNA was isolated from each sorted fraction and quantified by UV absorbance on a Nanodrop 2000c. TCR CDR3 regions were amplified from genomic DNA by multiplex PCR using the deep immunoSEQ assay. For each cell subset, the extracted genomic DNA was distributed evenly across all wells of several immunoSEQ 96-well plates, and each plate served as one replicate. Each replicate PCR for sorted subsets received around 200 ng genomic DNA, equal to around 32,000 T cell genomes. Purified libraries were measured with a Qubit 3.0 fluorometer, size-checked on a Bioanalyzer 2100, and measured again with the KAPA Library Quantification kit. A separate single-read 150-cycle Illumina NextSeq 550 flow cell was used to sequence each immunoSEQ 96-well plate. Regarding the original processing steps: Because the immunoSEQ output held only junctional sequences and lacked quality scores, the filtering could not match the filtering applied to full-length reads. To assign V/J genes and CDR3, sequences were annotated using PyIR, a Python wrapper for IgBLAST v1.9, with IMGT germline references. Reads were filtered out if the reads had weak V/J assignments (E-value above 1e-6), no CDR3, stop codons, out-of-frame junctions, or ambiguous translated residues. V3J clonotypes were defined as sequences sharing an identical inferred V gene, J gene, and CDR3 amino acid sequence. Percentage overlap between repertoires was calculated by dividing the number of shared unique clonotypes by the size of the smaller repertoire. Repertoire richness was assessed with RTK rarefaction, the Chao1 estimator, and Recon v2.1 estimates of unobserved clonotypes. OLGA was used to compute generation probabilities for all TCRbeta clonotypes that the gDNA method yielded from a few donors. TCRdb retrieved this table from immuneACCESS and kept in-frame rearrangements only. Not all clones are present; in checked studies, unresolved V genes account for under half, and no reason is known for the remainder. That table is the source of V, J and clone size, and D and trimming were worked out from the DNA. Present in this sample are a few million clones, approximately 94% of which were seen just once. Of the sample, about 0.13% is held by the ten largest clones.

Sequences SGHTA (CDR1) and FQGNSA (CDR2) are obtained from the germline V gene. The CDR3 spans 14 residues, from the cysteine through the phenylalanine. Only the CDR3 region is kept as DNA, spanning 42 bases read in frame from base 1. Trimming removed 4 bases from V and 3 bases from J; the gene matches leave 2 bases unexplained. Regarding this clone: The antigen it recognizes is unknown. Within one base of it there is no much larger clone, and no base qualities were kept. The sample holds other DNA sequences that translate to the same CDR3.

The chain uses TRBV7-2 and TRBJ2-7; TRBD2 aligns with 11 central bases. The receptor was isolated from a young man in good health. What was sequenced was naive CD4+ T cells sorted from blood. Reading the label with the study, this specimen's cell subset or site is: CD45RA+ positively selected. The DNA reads TGTGCCAGCAGCTCTGGACTAGCGGGCTACGAGCAGTACTTC. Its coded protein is CASSSGLAGYEQYF.